Listed below are T cell receptor beta chains from one sample, sequenced in a study of blood T cell repertoires in COVID-19. Repertoires were generated with immunoSEQ multiplex PCR, while TCRdb's copy carries only in-frame clones and drops some. Of 60,000 or so clones in the sample, about 79% were seen once. The sequencing input was peripheral blood. These receptors came from a human donor in a cohort sampled during active COVID-19. The CDR3 runs from the conserved cysteine through the conserved F or W. Each record gives: D gene, clone size, V gene, J gene, CDR3 protein, CDR3 DNA. The D gene is left open where the match is weak. Size tells how often a clone was seen (once, few, many) or the class of an expanded clone, and some rows leave it out.

TRBD2	NA	TRBV11-1	TRBJ2-5	CASSFRGGLEAQYF	TGTGCCAGCAGCTTTCGGGGGGGACTAGAGGCCCAGTACTTC
TRBD1	NA	TRBV6-2/TRBV6-3	TRBJ1-1	CASSYRTGREFF	TGTGCCAGCAGTTACCGGACAGGGCGGGAGTTCTTT
TRBD1	NA	TRBV7-2	TRBJ2-3	CASSSRQGSTDTQYF	TGTGCCAGCAGCTCACGACAGGGAAGTACAGATACGCAGTATTTT
NA	NA	TRBV4-3	TRBJ1-5	CASSQRFNQPQHF	TGCGCCAGCAGCCAACGTTTTAATCAGCCCCAGCATTTT
TRBD1	few	TRBV7-9	TRBJ1-6	CASSLTGSGSPLHF	TGTGCCAGCAGCTTGACAGGGAGTGGCTCACCCCTCCACTTT
NA	NA	TRBV21-1	TRBJ2-7	CASSKGAEVISSYEQYF	TGTGCCAGCAGCAAAGGGGCGGAGGTTATTAGCTCCTACGAGCAGTACTTC
TRBD2	NA	TRBV5-5	TRBJ2-7	CASSPSAGRLYEQYF	TGTGCCAGCAGCCCCTCAGCGGGACGGCTCTACGAGCAGTACTTC
TRBD1	NA	TRBV28	TRBJ1-5	CASSSHQRDRGRIFNQPQHF	TGTGCCAGCAGTTCCCATCAAAGGGACAGGGGGCGTATTTTCAATCAGCCCCAGCATTTT
NA	NA	TRBV28	TRBJ2-7	CASHSTGTPTYEQYF	TGTGCCAGCCATTCGACAGGCACACCTACCTACGAGCAGTACTTC
NA	NA	TRBV7-9	TRBJ1-5	CASSLSSYSNQPQHF	TGTGCCAGCAGCTTAAGCTCATATAGCAATCAGCCCCAGCATTTT
TRBD2	NA	TRBV5-1	TRBJ2-3	CASSLGLAGSSTDTQYF	TGCGCCAGCAGCTTGGGACTAGCGGGATCTAGCACAGATACGCAGTATTTT
TRBD1	NA	TRBV11-2	TRBJ2-7	CASSRDRGLYEQYF	TGTGCCAGCAGCCGGGACAGGGGGCTCTACGAGCAGTACTTC
TRBD2	NA	TRBV13	TRBJ2-5	CASSLRTSGPYQETQYF	TGTGCCAGCAGCCTCCGGACTAGCGGTCCTTACCAAGAGACCCAGTACTTC
NA	NA	TRBV5-6	TRBJ1-4	CASSFRSGIAEKLFF	TGTGCCAGCAGCTTTCGATCAGGGATTGCTGAAAAACTGTTTTTT
TRBD2	NA	TRBV7-2	TRBJ2-7	CASTRDYRYEQYF	TGTGCCAGCACCCGGGACTACCGCTACGAGCAGTACTTC
TRBD1	NA	TRBV19	TRBJ1-5	CASSTLDRGQLSNQPQHF	TGTGCCAGTAGTACCCTCGACAGGGGGCAGTTGAGCAATCAGCCCCAGCATTTT
TRBD2	NA	TRBV6-6	TRBJ2-7	CASSNTAAGGSGEQYF	TGTGCCAGCAGCAACACGGCGGCAGGCGGGAGCGGCGAGCAGTACTTC
NA	NA	TRBV5-1	TRBJ2-2	CASSFRGEYGELFF	TGCGCCAGCAGCTTCAGGGGGGAGTACGGGGAGCTGTTTTTT
NA	once	TRBV10-1	TRBJ1-3	CASSARTGAGNTIYF	TGCGCCAGCAGTGCCCGAACGGGGGCTGGAAACACCATATATTTT
NA	NA	TRBV19	TRBJ2-7	CASSITEQGRDEQYF	TGTGCCAGTAGTATAACTGAGCAGGGGAGGGACGAGCAGTACTTC
NA	NA	TRBV12-5	TRBJ1-6	CASGSHGDSYNSPLHF	TGTGCTAGTGGTTCCCACGGAGACTCCTATAATTCACCCCTCCACTTT
NA	few	TRBV14	TRBJ1-1	CASSSLLDTNTEAFF	TGTGCCAGCAGCTCCCTTCTGGACACCAACACTGAAGCTTTCTTT
TRBD1	NA	TRBV27	TRBJ2-7	CASSALTVGGTYEQYF	TGTGCCAGCAGTGCGCTGACAGTAGGGGGCACCTACGAGCAGTACTTC
NA	NA	TRBV7-9	TRBJ1-1	CASSLRSDEAFF	TGTGCCAGCAGCTTACGATCAGATGAAGCTTTCTTT
NA	NA	TRBV5-1	TRBJ2-3	CASRRGGHTDTQYF	TGCGCCAGCAGAAGGGGCGGACACACAGATACGCAGTATTTT
NA	NA	TRBV11-3	TRBJ2-4	CASTLGRTAKNIQYF	TGTGCCAGCACCCTGGGGAGGACAGCCAAAAACATTCAGTACTTC
NA	NA	TRBV5-1	TRBJ2-5	CASRGGSPYQETQYF	TGCGCCAGTCGCGGCGGCTCCCCGTACCAAGAGACCCAGTACTTC
NA	NA	TRBV19	TRBJ1-6	CASSMSVGVSPLHF	TGTGCCAGTAGTATGAGTGTCGGGGTCTCACCCCTCCACTTT
TRBD1	NA	TRBV11-2	TRBJ2-7	CASSVGTGIEQYF	TGTGCCAGCAGCGTCGGGACAGGGATCGAGCAGTACTTC
NA	once	TRBV3-1/TRBV3-2	TRBJ1-1	CASSQGGRVMNTEAFF	TGTGCCAGCAGCCAAGGGGGCAGGGTTATGAACACTGAAGCTTTCTTT
TRBD1	NA	TRBV11-3	TRBJ2-4	CASSLDGWDRENIQYF	TGTGCCAGCAGCTTAGACGGGTGGGACAGAGAAAACATTCAGTACTTC
NA	NA	TRBV3-1/TRBV3-2	TRBJ1-4	CASSRELGVEKLFF	TGTGCCAGCAGCCGCGAATTGGGAGTTGAAAAACTGTTTTTT
NA	NA	TRBV18	TRBJ1-2	CASSYGQTPGGYTF	TGTGCCAGCTCTTACGGACAGACTCCCGGCGGCTACACCTTC
TRBD2	NA	TRBV6-1	TRBJ2-5	CASSARTSGLQETQYF	TGTGCCAGCAGTGCAAGGACTAGCGGGTTACAAGAGACCCAGTACTTC
NA	few	TRBV15	TRBJ2-7	CATSRGPAGEQYF	TGTGCCACCAGCAGAGGGCCCGCGGGGGAGCAGTACTTC
TRBD1	NA	TRBV12-5	TRBJ1-2	CASGLDLTGVRGYTF	TGTGCTAGTGGTTTGGACCTGACAGGGGTTCGTGGCTACACCTTC